Listed below are T cell receptor beta chains from one sample, sequenced in a study of Graves' ophthalmopathy and Graves' hyperthyroidism. From the multiplex PCR reads, TCRdb called clonotypes with MiXCR, one entry per CDR3 protein. The sample holds some 410,000 distinct CDR3 sequences, around 21% seen once. Sequenced sample: peripheral blood. The receptors come from a woman between 18 and 29 years old with stable Graves' hyperthyroidism. Both conserved end residues are part of each CDR3. For some rows the clone size is stated as once, few or many, or as a class when expanded; others skip it.

clone_size j_call v_call cdr3_aa
many TRBJ1-2 TRBV28 CASSPSGGNYYGYTF
many TRBJ1-3 TRBV6-5 CASSSQSGAGNTIYF
many TRBJ2-7 TRBV20-1 CSAQSDLYEQYF
. TRBJ1-1 TRBV28 CASSSSRGRTEAFF
many TRBJ1-2 TRBV6-2/TRBV6-3 CASRPDFNYGYTF
. TRBJ2-7 TRBV2 CASSETGQGAKEQYF
. TRBJ1-1 TRBV20-1 CSASSGGMDTEAFF
many TRBJ1-2 TRBV27 CASRSRENRVYGYTF
once TRBJ2-7 TRBV27 CASSAQGVGYEQYF
. TRBJ1-6 TRBV27 CASSLNWNSPLHF
. TRBJ1-5 TRBV28 CASYRGAPPSNQPQHF
many TRBJ2-7 TRBV30 CAWSVKGQFEQYF
. TRBJ2-1 TRBV28 CASTQLGGNYNEQFF
few TRBJ1-5 TRBV18 CASSPSRQADQPQHF
many TRBJ2-7 TRBV6-2/TRBV6-3 CASSYPANTYEQYF
many TRBJ2-5 TRBV27 CASSLTWDSQETQYF
many TRBJ1-1 TRBV2 CASRPPTVMNTEAFF
few TRBJ1-3 TRBV25-1 CASRDDRVGNTIYF
many TRBJ1-1 TRBV10-3 CAIGRGLNTEAFF
many TRBJ2-2 TRBV6-1 CASSGGLAGANTGELFF
many TRBJ2-5 TRBV10-3 CAISESGQGAQGETQYF
many TRBJ2-7 TRBV20-1 CSAIGSYEQYF
few TRBJ1-2 TRBV28 CASSFSGTGELYGYTF
many TRBJ2-7 TRBV12-3/TRBV12-4 CASSLAIHEQYF
many TRBJ2-5 TRBV11-2 CASSQDGNNQETQYF
. TRBJ1-1 TRBV7-8 CASSLAAGVNTEAFF
many TRBJ2-4 TRBV12-3/TRBV12-4 CASSSRLGEAKNIQYF
many TRBJ1-1 TRBV5-1 CASSLEGASTEAFF
many TRBJ2-7 TRBV6-5 CASSYEGGSSYEQYF
many TRBJ2-2 TRBV12-3/TRBV12-4 CASSSDWTGRTGELFF
. TRBJ2-7 TRBV9 CASSVVAGTGGHEQYF
many TRBJ2-7 TRBV11-1 CASSRLLAGGVHEQYF
many TRBJ2-2 TRBV30 CAWDGGGTGELFF
. TRBJ2-7 TRBV6-2/TRBV6-3 CASSYDRLYEQYF
. TRBJ2-7 TRBV3-1 CASSQVPGYPSGTGSYEQYF
many TRBJ2-5 TRBV25-1 CASSANDPGLGLAGVETQYF
. TRBJ1-1 TRBV20-1 CSAKTPGYLNTEAFF
. TRBJ2-7 TRBV7-2 CASSSTSSYEQYF
many TRBJ1-2 TRBV7-9 CASSPGHGGYTF
many TRBJ2-7 TRBV5-5 CASSLVRGGGYEQYF
many TRBJ2-4 TRBV30 CAWSAGVAKNIQYF
many TRBJ1-6 TRBV6-5 CASSYFGQGSNSPLHF
many TRBJ2-7 TRBV5-1 CASRKETGRFYEQYF
many TRBJ1-1 TRBV6-1 CASSGASHTEAFF
. TRBJ2-4 TRBV13 CASSLGGSRAKNIQYF
many TRBJ2-7 TRBV6-2/TRBV6-3 CASSYSVSHYEQYF
many TRBJ1-1 TRBV5-1 CASGVGENTEAFF
many TRBJ1-1 TRBV4-2 CASSHRQGQNTEAFF
. TRBJ1-1 TRBV6-5 CASSYSARQPNTEAFF
. TRBJ2-3 TRBV11-2 CASSVGLAFSTDTQYF
once TRBJ1-3 TRBV6-1 CASSDPGVFDTIYF
. TRBJ2-7 TRBV20-1 CSASPGRNYEQYF
many TRBJ2-4 TRBV12-3/TRBV12-4 CASSQPYIKNIQYF
many TRBJ1-2 TRBV4-1 CASSQRGENGYTF
many TRBJ2-2 TRBV7-2 CASSNTGRNTGELFF
many TRBJ1-1 TRBV29-1 CSVLIQGTNTEAFF
many TRBJ2-7 TRBV28 CASMPRDTSYEQYF